Listed below are T cell receptor beta chains from one sample, sequenced in a study of T cell repertoires in cytomegalovirus infection. TCRdb redid the calling of the reads with MiXCR, one entry per CDR3 protein. The repertoire has 800,000 to 950,000 distinct CDR3 sequences, 32% of them found once; the top ten carry 9.5% to 15%. Which antigens these TCRs recognize remains unknown. Sequenced material: cultured CD8+ T cells from PBMCs, taken from culture after CMV antigen stimulation. All receptors derive from a human donor in good health (CMV status not recorded). Some clones in this sample may be carry-over from other donors' samples. Each CDR3 is given with its conserved first and last residue. Each record gives: clone size, D gene, V gene, J gene, CDR3 protein, CDR3 DNA. A D gene is named only where the DNA matches it firmly. Clone size appears in some rows only: once, few, many, or a class for an expanded clone.

>.|.|TRBV6-5|TRBJ1-1
CASSYSPGDAGNTEAFF
TGTGCCAGCAGTTACTCTCCAGGGGACGCCGGGAACACTGAAGCTTTCTTT
>.|.|TRBV6-1|TRBJ2-5
CASSTGRGALQETQYF
TGTGCCAGCAGTACCGGACGGGGGGCCTTACAAGAGACCCAGTACTTC
>many|.|TRBV7-9|TRBJ2-5
CASSSNSGETQYF
TGTGCCAGCAGCTCCAACTCCGGAGAGACCCAGTACTTC
>few|.|TRBV19|TRBJ1-2
CASSPLMGRRNYGYTF
TGTGCCAGTAGTCCCTTAATGGGGAGAAGAAACTATGGCTACACCTTC
>.|.|TRBV9|TRBJ2-1
CASSPRTSSTDEQFF
TGTGCCAGCAGCCCTCGGACCTCCTCCACCGATGAGCAGTTCTTC
>.|TRBD1|TRBV7-8|TRBJ1-5
CASSLGTGVNQPQHF
TGTGCCAGCAGCTTAGGGACAGGGGTCAATCAGCCCCAGCATTTT
>many|TRBD1|TRBV6-1|TRBJ1-5
CASSQDRVGRPQHF
TGTGCCAGCAGTCAGGACAGGGTAGGTCGGCCCCAGCATTTT
>.|.|TRBV11-3|TRBJ2-1
CASNLDGGSSYNEQFF
TGTGCCAGCAACTTAGATGGGGGGAGCTCCTACAATGAGCAGTTCTTC
>.|.|TRBV7-2|TRBJ1-6
CASSLQGTSLHF
TGTGCCAGCAGCTTGCAGGGGACCTCCCTCCACTTT
>.|TRBD1|TRBV4-1|TRBJ2-3
CASSQVWTGATDTQYF
TGCGCCAGCAGCCAAGTCTGGACAGGGGCAACAGATACGCAGTATTTT
>many|.|TRBV7-8|TRBJ2-1
CASTVSSYNEQFF
TGTGCCAGCACGGTGAGCTCCTACAATGAGCAGTTCTTC
>.|.|TRBV7-2|TRBJ1-1
CASSLEDLGMNTEAFF
TGTGCCAGCAGCTTAGAAGATCTTGGGATGAACACTGAAGCTTTCTTT
>many|.|TRBV7-2|TRBJ2-7
CASSFNTYEQYF
TGTGCCAGCAGCTTCAACACCTACGAGCAGTACTTC
>many|.|TRBV2|TRBJ2-5
CASMGRETQYF
TGTGCCAGCATGGGGAGAGAGACCCAGTACTTC
>.|.|TRBV7-6|TRBJ2-3
CASSLEVWRRDFTDTQYF
TGTGCCAGCAGCTTAGAAGTTTGGCGGAGGGACTTCACAGATACGCAGTATTTT
>.|.|TRBV2|TRBJ2-2
CASRYTGDYANTGELFF
TGTGCCAGCAGGTACACAGGGGACTACGCGAACACCGGGGAGCTGTTTTTT
>few|.|TRBV15|TRBJ2-7
CATSLVGNSNEQYF
TGTGCCACCAGCTTGGTGGGGAATAGCAACGAGCAGTACTTC
>.|.|TRBV25-1|TRBJ1-2
CASSVGTRGYTF
TGTGCCAGCAGTGTCGGGACTCGGGGCTACACCTTC
>few|TRBD2|TRBV6-6|TRBJ2-1
CASRVSGGAANNEQFF
TGTGCCAGCAGGGTTAGCGGGGGGGCTGCCAACAATGAGCAGTTCTTC
>.|.|TRBV12-3/TRBV12-4|TRBJ2-3
CASSLADHQGRSKGSSTDTQYF
TGTGCCAGCAGTTTAGCCGATCATCAGGGGCGAAGCAAGGGCTCTAGCACAGATACGCAGTATTTT
>.|TRBD1|TRBV6-1|TRBJ2-2
CASNPWTGSNTGELFF
TGTGCCAGCAACCCTTGGACAGGGTCCAACACCGGGGAGCTGTTTTTT
>.|TRBD1|TRBV4-2|TRBJ1-1
CASSRQTGSTGRNTEAFF
TGTGCCAGCAGCCGTCAAACCGGTTCGACAGGGAGGAACACTGAAGCTTTCTTT
>.|TRBD2|TRBV12-5|TRBJ2-3
CASGFSQTSRSTDTQYF
TGTGCTAGTGGTTTCTCCCAGACTAGCCGTAGCACAGATACGCAGTATTTT
>many|.|TRBV7-2|TRBJ1-1
CASSWGEAFF
TGTGCCAGCAGCTGGGGTGAAGCTTTCTTT
>many|TRBD1|TRBV6-5|TRBJ1-1
CASNIRGWTGQGDAEAFF
TGTGCCAGCAACATCCGGGGATGGACAGGACAGGGCGACGCTGAAGCTTTCTTT
>.|.|TRBV7-6|TRBJ2-4
CASSLIPDRSYNF
TGTGCCAGCAGCTTAATCCCGGACAGATCCTATAACTTC
>many|TRBD1|TRBV7-6|TRBJ2-5
CASSSGQGARGETQYF
TGTGCCAGCAGCTCGGGACAGGGGGCCCGTGGGGAGACCCAGTACTTC
>.|.|TRBV27|TRBJ2-2
CASSSDPGELFF
TGTGCCAGCAGTTCCGACCCCGGGGAGCTGTTTTTT
>.|TRBD2|TRBV27|TRBJ2-4
CASSLAGPGGNIQYF
TGTGCCAGCAGTTTAGCTGGCCCGGGGGGAAACATTCAGTACTTC
>.|.|TRBV5-6|TRBJ1-1
CASSDGINTEAFF
TGTGCCAGCAGCGACGGGATTAACACTGAAGCTTTCTTT
>few|.|TRBV19|TRBJ2-1
CASSTKVNEQFF
TGTGCCAGTAGTACGAAAGTCAATGAGCAGTTCTTC
>.|.|TRBV5-4|TRBJ1-6
CANSLGAQGSPLHF
TGTGCCAACAGCTTGGGCGCCCAAGGATCACCCCTCCACTTT
>.|.|TRBV15|TRBJ2-3
CATSSADLSTDTQYF
TGTGCCACCAGCAGTGCCGATTTAAGCACAGATACGCAGTATTTT
>.|.|TRBV7-2|TRBJ2-5
CASRGAPGSPQYF
TGTGCCAGCAGGGGCGCACCAGGGAGCCCCCAGTACTTC
>.|.|TRBV27|TRBJ2-2
CASSIIGGWELFF
TGTGCCAGCAGTATCATCGGGGGATGGGAGCTGTTTTTT
>.|.|TRBV19|TRBJ2-6
CASMDRLTSGANVLTF
TGTGCCAGTATGGACAGACTTACCTCTGGGGCCAACGTCCTGACTTTC
>.|TRBD1|TRBV12-3/TRBV12-4|TRBJ1-2
CASSRQGKRRYGYTF
TGTGCCAGCAGTCGACAGGGGAAGAGAAGGTATGGCTACACCTTC
>few|.|TRBV6-2/TRBV6-3|TRBJ2-1
CASSYQTAYNEQFF
TGTGCCAGCAGTTACCAGACAGCTTACAATGAGCAGTTCTTC
>.|.|TRBV10-3|TRBJ1-5
CAISESTAIRPQHF
TGTGCCATCAGTGAGTCGACAGCCATCCGCCCCCAGCATTTT
>few|TRBD1|TRBV5-4|TRBJ1-2
CASSSGVGTGPGYTF
TGTGCCAGCAGCTCGGGCGTCGGGACAGGGCCTGGCTACACCTTC
>few|TRBD1|TRBV6-1|TRBJ1-1
CASSEDAGGAAEAFF
TGTGCCAGCAGTGAAGATGCAGGGGGCGCGGCTGAAGCTTTCTTT
>.|TRBD1|TRBV14|TRBJ2-1
CASSQDIGTVDEQFF
TGTGCCAGCAGCCAAGATATAGGGACAGTGGATGAGCAGTTCTTC
>.|.|TRBV9|TRBJ1-3
CASSPSGALGNTIYF
TGTGCCAGCAGCCCTTCGGGAGCCCTTGGAAACACCATATATTTT
>.|.|TRBV28|TRBJ1-2
CASSLLTEANYGYTF
TGTGCCAGCAGTTTATTGACAGAGGCTAACTATGGCTACACCTTC
>few|.|TRBV28|TRBJ1-5
CASRDGQPQHF
TGTGCCAGCCGAGATGGCCAGCCCCAGCATTTT
>.|.|TRBV19|TRBJ1-1
CASSISPGGTAEAFF
TGTGCCAGTAGTATATCCCCGGGGGGTACGGCTGAAGCTTTCTTT
>.|.|TRBV7-4|TRBJ1-1
CASSWGRRAEAFF
TGTGCCAGCAGCTGGGGGCGGAGGGCTGAAGCTTTCTTT
>few|.|TRBV5-6|TRBJ1-2
CASSFGPGQAPTPETYGYTF
TGTGCCAGCAGCTTCGGCCCAGGGCAAGCTCCAACTCCAGAAACCTATGGCTACACCTTC
>many|.|TRBV7-8|TRBJ2-5
CASSPSQALQETQYF
TGTGCCAGCAGCCCCTCCCAGGCCCTTCAAGAGACCCAGTACTTC
>few|.|TRBV6-5|TRBJ1-3
CASKGPSPLGNTIYF
TGTGCCAGCAAGGGACCGTCTCCTCTTGGAAACACCATATATTTT
>few|TRBD1|TRBV4-1|TRBJ1-4
CASSQEGFLGQGGEKLFF
TGCGCCAGCAGCCAAGAGGGCTTCCTTGGACAGGGTGGGGAAAAACTGTTTTTT
>few|.|TRBV28|TRBJ2-1
CASSLPGMWGGGGEQFF
TGTGCCAGCAGTCTCCCCGGGATGTGGGGGGGCGGCGGTGAGCAGTTCTTC
>.|.|TRBV5-4|TRBJ2-5
CASSFLGEPQETQYF
TGTGCCAGCAGCTTCCTAGGTGAACCCCAAGAGACCCAGTACTTC
>few|.|TRBV7-6|TRBJ2-2
CASSAPGRVSTGELFF
TGTGCCAGCAGCGCCCCGGGTAGGGTGTCCACCGGGGAGCTGTTTTTT
>few|TRBD2|TRBV7-2|TRBJ2-5
CASSPFPVAGRWETQYF
TGTGCCAGCAGCCCCTTCCCGGTAGCGGGGAGATGGGAGACCCAGTACTTC